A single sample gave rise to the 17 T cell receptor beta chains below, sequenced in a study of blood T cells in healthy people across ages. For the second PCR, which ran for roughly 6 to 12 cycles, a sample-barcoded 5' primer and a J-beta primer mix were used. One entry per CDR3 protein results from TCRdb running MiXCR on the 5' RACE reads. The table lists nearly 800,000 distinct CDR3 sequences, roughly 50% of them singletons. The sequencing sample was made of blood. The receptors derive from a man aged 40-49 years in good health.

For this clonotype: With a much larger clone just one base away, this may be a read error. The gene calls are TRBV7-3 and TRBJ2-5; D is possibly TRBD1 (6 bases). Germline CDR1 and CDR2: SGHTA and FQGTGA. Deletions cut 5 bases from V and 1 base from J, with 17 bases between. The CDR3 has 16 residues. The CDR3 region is CASSRSPLGAQETQYF. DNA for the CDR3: TGTGCCAGCAGCCGCAGCCCCCTGGGGGCCCAAGAGACCCAGTACTTC.

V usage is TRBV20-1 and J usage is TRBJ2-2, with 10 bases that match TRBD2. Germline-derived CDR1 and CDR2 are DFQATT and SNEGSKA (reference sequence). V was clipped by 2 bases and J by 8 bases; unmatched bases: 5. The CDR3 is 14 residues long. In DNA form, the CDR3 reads TGCAGTGCTAGATCGGAACTAGCGGGGGGGGAGCTGTTTTTT. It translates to CSARSELAGGELFF.

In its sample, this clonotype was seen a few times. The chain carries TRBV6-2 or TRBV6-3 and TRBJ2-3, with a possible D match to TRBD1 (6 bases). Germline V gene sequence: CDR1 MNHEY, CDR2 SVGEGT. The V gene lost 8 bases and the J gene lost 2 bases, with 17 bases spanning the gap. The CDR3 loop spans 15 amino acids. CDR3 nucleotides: TGTGCCAGCCACTCCAGGGGAAAAGACACAGATACGCAGTATTTT. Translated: CASHSRGKDTDTQYF.

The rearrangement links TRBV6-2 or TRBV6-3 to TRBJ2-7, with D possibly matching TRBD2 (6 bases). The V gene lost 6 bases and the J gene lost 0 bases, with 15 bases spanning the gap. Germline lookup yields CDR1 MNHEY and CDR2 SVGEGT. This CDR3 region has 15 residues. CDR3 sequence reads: CASSLLGGDSYEQYF. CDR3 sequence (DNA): TGTGCCAGCAGCTTATTGGGGGGTGACTCCTACGAGCAGTACTTC.

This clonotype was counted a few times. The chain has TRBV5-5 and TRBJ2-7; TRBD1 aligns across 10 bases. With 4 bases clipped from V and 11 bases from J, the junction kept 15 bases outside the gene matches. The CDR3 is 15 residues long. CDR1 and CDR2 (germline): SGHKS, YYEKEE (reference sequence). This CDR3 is CASSADLSTGGKKYF. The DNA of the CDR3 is TGTGCCAGCAGCGCCGACCTCTCGACAGGGGGCAAAAAGTACTTC.

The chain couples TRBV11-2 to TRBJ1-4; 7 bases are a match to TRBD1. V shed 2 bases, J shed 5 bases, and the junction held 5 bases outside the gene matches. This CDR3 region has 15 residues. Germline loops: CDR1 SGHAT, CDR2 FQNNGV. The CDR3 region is CASSLRQGRNEKLFF. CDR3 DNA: TGTGCCAGCAGCTTAAGACAGGGTCGCAATGAAAAACTGTTTTTT.

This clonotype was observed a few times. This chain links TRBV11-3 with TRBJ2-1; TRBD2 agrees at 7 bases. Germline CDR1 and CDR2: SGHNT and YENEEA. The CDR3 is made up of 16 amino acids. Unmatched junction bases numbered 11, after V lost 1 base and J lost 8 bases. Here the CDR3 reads CASSLAELRGWHEQFF. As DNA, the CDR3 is TGTGCCAGCAGCTTAGCCGAACTGCGGGGGTGGCATGAGCAGTTCTTC.

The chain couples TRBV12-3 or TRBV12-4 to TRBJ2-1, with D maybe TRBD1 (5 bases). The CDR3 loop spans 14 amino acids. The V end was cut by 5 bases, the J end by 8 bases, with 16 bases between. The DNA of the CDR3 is TGTGCCAGCAGTCCGACAGTGTACCCCTATGAGCAGTTCTTC. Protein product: CASSPTVYPYEQFF.

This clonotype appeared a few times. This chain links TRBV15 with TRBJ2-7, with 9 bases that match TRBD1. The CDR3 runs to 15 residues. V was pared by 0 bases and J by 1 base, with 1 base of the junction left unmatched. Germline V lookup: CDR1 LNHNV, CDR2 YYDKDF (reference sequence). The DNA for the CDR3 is TGTGCCACCAGCAGAGATGGGACAGGGTCCTACGAGCAGTACTTC. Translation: CATSRDGTGSYEQYF.

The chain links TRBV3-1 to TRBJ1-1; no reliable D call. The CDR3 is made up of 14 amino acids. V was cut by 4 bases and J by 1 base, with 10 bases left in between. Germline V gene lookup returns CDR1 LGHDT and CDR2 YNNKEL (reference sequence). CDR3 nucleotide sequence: TGTGCCAGCAGCCCTCCTGGGCCGAACACTGAAGCTTTCTTT. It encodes CASSPPGPNTEAFF.

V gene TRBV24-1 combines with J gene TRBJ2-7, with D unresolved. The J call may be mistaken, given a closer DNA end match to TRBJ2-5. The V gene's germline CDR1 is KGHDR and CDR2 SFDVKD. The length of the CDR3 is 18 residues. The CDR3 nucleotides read TGTGCCACCATCGAATGTCCGTCTCACAGCCAACCCATCGAGACCCAGTACTTC. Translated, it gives CATIECPSHSQPIETQYF.

The CDR3 region is CASRGQRNQPQHF. The DNA for the CDR3 is TGTGCCAGCAGGGGACAGCGAAATCAGCCCCAGCATTTT. V and J are TRBV28 and TRBJ1-5; 7 bases line up with TRBD1. Germline CDR1 MDHEN, CDR2 SYDVKM. There are 13 residues in the CDR3. Losses at the gene ends were 6 bases for V and 4 bases for J; bases not matched to a gene: 3.

CDR3 residues: CASSVGPSGAYEQYF. The DNA of the CDR3 is TGTGCCAGCAGCGTAGGTCCTAGCGGGGCCTACGAGCAGTACTTC. The V and J genes are TRBV9 and TRBJ2-7; TRBD2 matches at 9 bases. J gave up 2 bases and V 0 bases, and 3 bases lay outside the gene matches. The CDR3 is 15 residues long. From germline, CDR1 is SGDLS and CDR2 YYNGEE.

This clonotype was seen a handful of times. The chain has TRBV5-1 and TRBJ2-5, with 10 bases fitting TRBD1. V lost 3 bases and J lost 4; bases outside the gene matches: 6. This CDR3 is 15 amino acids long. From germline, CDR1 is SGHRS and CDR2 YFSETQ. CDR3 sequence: CASSSYRTGGETQYF. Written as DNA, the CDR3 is TGCGCCAGCAGCTCATACCGGACAGGGGGAGAGACCCAGTACTTC.

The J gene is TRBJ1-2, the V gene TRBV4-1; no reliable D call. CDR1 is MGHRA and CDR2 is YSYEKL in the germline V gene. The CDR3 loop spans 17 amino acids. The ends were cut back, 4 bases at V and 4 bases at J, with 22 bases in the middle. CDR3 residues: CASSPRRELRWGYGYTF. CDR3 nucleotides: TGCGCCAGCAGCCCCCGGAGGGAATTGCGGTGGGGCTATGGCTACACCTTC.

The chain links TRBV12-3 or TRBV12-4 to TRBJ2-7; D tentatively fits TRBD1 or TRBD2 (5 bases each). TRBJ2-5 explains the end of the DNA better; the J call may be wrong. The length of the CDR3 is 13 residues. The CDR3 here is CASSPVSGQTQYF. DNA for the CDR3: TGTGCCAGCAGTCCAGTTTCGGGACAGACCCAGTACTTC.

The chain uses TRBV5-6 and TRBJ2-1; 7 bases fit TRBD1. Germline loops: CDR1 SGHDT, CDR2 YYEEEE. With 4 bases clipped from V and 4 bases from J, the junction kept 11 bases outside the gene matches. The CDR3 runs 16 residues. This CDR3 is CASSGSGTVAYNEQFF. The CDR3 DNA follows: TGTGCCAGCAGCGGATCCGGGACAGTCGCTTACAATGAGCAGTTCTTC.